The present T cell receptor beta chain was sequenced within a study of blood T cell repertoires in COVID-19. Study-wide background: The United States, Italy and Spain provided the acute and convalescent COVID-19 samples. In each case, the material was cDNA or gDNA derived from T cells, B-cell-depleted T cells, or PBMCs.

The CDR3 extends over 12 amino acids. Trimming stripped 1 base from V and 7 bases from J, with 7 bases between. Germline V CDR1 and CDR2: SGHVS, FQNEAQ. In the original processing: Reference gene primer amplification in the assay estimated nucleated cell counts. Measured with immunoSEQ multiplex PCR; TCRdb has only the in-frame clones, and not every one. The V and J calls and the clone size are those of that table, but D and trimming were determined from the DNA. Of about 110,000 clones in the sample, about 85% were seen once. This receptor was taken from a woman in her seventies with acute or convalescent COVID-19. Material for sequencing was peripheral blood. This chain links TRBV7-8 with TRBJ1-2; possible D gene TRBD1, 6 bases. The CDR3 sequence: CASSLDRVGYTF. The CDR3, as DNA: TGTGCCAGCAGCTTAGACAGGGTTGGCTACACCTTC.